One and the same sample provided the 17 T cell receptor beta chains below, sequenced in a study of monozygotic twins with inflammatory bowel disease. TCRdb re-called the 5' RACE reads; one entry per CDR3 protein, DNA not given. In all, the sample yields a few hundred thousand distinct CDR3 sequences. The sequencing sample was made of blood. These receptors originate from a human donor with ulcerative colitis or Crohn's disease, or a healthy co-twin of an affected twin (not recorded which).

The chain carries TRBV13 and TRBJ1-6. Germline V gene lookup returns CDR1 PRHDT and CDR2 FYEKMQ (reference sequence). This CDR3 is built from 15 residues. The CDR3 loop is CASSLRIPYNSPLHF.

This chain uses TRBV19 with TRBJ2-7; the TCRdb D gene call, TRBD2, has no DNA to confirm it. CDR1 and CDR2 (germline): LNHDA, SQIVND (reference sequence). CDR3 length: 14 amino acids. The chain's CDR3 is CASSLGSTTYEQYF. The entire variable domain, with the rest obtained from reference TRBV19 and TRBJ2-7, is as follows: DGGITQSPKYLFRKEGQNVTLSCEQNLNHDAMYWYRQDPGQGLRLIYYSQIVNDFQKGDIAEGYSVSREKKESFPLTVTSAQKNPTAFYLCASSLGSTTYEQYFGPGTRLTVT.

The chain has TRBV7-9 and TRBJ2-1. The germline CDR1 and CDR2 sequences are SEHNR and FQNEAQ (reference sequence). This CDR3 region has 15 residues. CDR3 sequence reads: CASLGQKILDNEQFF.

V usage is TRBV6-1 and J usage is TRBJ1-4; TCRdb indicates TRBD1, and absent DNA this call remains unverified. The CDR3 has 14 residues. Germline CDR1 reads MNHNS; CDR2 reads SASEGT. CDR3 loop: CASLPGEVVPKLFF.

The rearrangement links TRBV29-1 to TRBJ1-5. Germline CDR1 is SQVTM and CDR2 is ANQGSEA. This CDR3 region has 13 residues. CDR3 sequence: CSVRLSGNQPQHF.

This chain joins TRBV15 and TRBJ2-1; absent DNA, TCRdb's TRBD1 call cannot be checked. The CDR3 loop spans 16 amino acids. Germline CDR1 is LNHNV and CDR2 is YYDKDF (reference sequence). CDR3: CATSKAGGISYNEQFF.

The chain combines TRBV6-2 or TRBV6-3 with TRBJ2-5; TCRdb's D call, TRBD1, is unchecked because there is no DNA. The CDR3 spans 11 residues. The germline V gene encodes CDR1 MNHEY and CDR2 SVGEGT. CDR3 in amino acids: CASRLGGTQYF.

The genes are TRBV7-9 and TRBJ2-3. This CDR3 comprises 13 residues. Germline V gives CDR1 SEHNR, CDR2 FQNEAQ (reference sequence). The CDR3 sequence: CASRPISTDTQYF.

The J gene is TRBJ2-3, the V gene TRBV4-3; no DNA is available, so the TRBD1 call from TCRdb remains unchecked. The germline V gene has CDR1 LGHNA and CDR2 YSLEER. CDR3 length equals 16 residues. CDR3 residues: CASSQDMAGAGDTQYF.

V gene TRBV12-3 or TRBV12-4 combines with J gene TRBJ2-7; without DNA, the TCRdb call of TRBD1 cannot be checked. This CDR3 has 12 amino acids. The chain's CDR3 is CASRDNGYEQYF.

This chain connects TRBV12-3 or TRBV12-4 to TRBJ2-7. The CDR3 runs to 14 residues. The CDR3 is CASSWQGGSSEQYF.

The gene calls are TRBV7-9 and TRBJ2-3; the TCRdb call, TRBD2, lacks DNA for checking. CDR3 length: 16 residues. Germline V lookup: CDR1 SEHNR, CDR2 FQNEAQ (reference sequence). This CDR3 is CASSLGGLRITDTQYF.

This chain connects TRBV28 to TRBJ2-2; TCRdb reports TRBD1, a call that lacks DNA to check it against. Germline loops: CDR1 MDHEN, CDR2 SYDVKM. The CDR3 spans 16 residues. CDR3: CASSLAPQGHTGELFF.

The chain links TRBV7-2 to TRBJ2-2. This CDR3 is built from 13 residues. Germline CDR1 is SGHTA and CDR2 is FQGNSA. The CDR3 loop reads CASSFWGTGELFF.

The rearrangement joins TRBV4-2 to TRBJ2-7; TCRdb proposes TRBD1, but this gene call is untestable without DNA. Germline loops: CDR1 LGHNA, CDR2 YNFKEQ. This CDR3 is 16 amino acids long. The CDR3 region is CASSQELMKGGYEQYF.

This chain links TRBV29-1 with TRBJ1-2. CDR1 is SQVTM, CDR2 ANQGSEA, per germline. CDR3 size: 12 residues. The CDR3 spells CSVEQANYGYTF.

This chain links TRBV7-2 with TRBJ2-2; TCRdb names TRBD2, which stays unverified in the absence of DNA. This CDR3 has 16 amino acids. Germline CDR1 and CDR2: SGHTA and FQGNSA. The CDR3 region is CASSPKRPSNTGELFF.